These T cell receptor beta chains were read from a single sample in a study of blood T cells in healthy people across ages. TCRdb fed the 5' RACE reads into MiXCR, producing one record per CDR3 protein. Here the sample spans hundreds of thousands of distinct CDR3 sequences, 20% to 25% being singletons. Sequenced material: blood. The receptors here all came from a man between 65 and 85 years old in good health. Both conserved end residues are part of each CDR3. Fields, in order: D gene, clone size, J gene, V gene, CDR3 DNA, CDR3 protein. D genes are given only for firm matches. Clone size is stated in some rows and not others, as once, few, many or a class when expanded.

>TRBD2|few|TRBJ2-5|TRBV20-1
TGCAGTGCCCTGCCGACTAGCGGGAGGGCATCTGTAGAGACCCAGTACTTC
CSALPTSGRASVETQYF
>NA|NA|TRBJ1-2|TRBV24-1
TGTGCCACCAGTGACGCGCCGGGGACCGGCTACACCTTC
CATSDAPGTGYTF
>NA|few|TRBJ1-2|TRBV2
TGTGCCAGCAGTGAGGGCAGGGATGGTGGCTACACCTTC
CASSEGRDGGYTF
>TRBD2|NA|TRBJ2-1|TRBV28
TGTGCCAGCAAATTAGCGGGACCCTCCTACAATGAGCAGTTCTTC
CASKLAGPSYNEQFF
>TRBD1|NA|TRBJ2-7|TRBV12-3/TRBV12-4
TGTGCCAGCAGGGCGACAGGGGCCCTCTACGAGCAGTACTTC
CASRATGALYEQYF
>NA|NA|TRBJ1-2|TRBV20-1
TGCAGTGCTAGAGATCTGGGCAGGAACTATGGCTACACCTTC
CSARDLGRNYGYTF
>TRBD2|few|TRBJ2-1|TRBV7-3
TGTGCCAGCAGCTTGTCCGCGCGCCTACTAGCGGGAGGGGGCAATGAGCAGTTCTTC
CASSLSARLLAGGGNEQFF
>NA|few|TRBJ2-3|TRBV28
TGTGCCAGCAGTTTTACGACGGGATATAGCACAGATACGCAGTATTTT
CASSFTTGYSTDTQYF
>TRBD2|many|TRBJ2-3|TRBV29-1
TGCAGCGTTGATGATCCTAGCGGGAGGACAGATACGCAGTATTTT
CSVDDPSGRTDTQYF
>NA|few|TRBJ2-5|TRBV10-2
TGCGCCAGCAGTGAGTCGAGAAGGCTGGAGACCCAGTACTTC
CASSESRRLETQYF
>NA|many|TRBJ1-2|TRBV24-1
TGTGCCACCAGTGACTCGGGGTTCTATGGCTACACCTTC
CATSDSGFYGYTF
>NA|NA|TRBJ2-3|TRBV3-1
TGTGCCAGCAGCAACAGGGCCGATACGCAGTATTTT
CASSNRADTQYF
>TRBD1|NA|TRBJ2-3|TRBV3-1
TGTGCCAGCAGCCAAACGACAGGGGGCGATACGCAGTGTTTT
CASSQTTGGDTQCF
>NA|NA|TRBJ2-2|TRBV7-2
TGTGCCAGCAGCTCTCGACTGGGTCCCGGGGAGCTGTTTTTT
CASSSRLGPGELFF
>TRBD2|few|TRBJ2-7|TRBV2
TGTGCCAGCAGACTCGGGACTAGCTACTACGAGCAGTACTTC
CASRLGTSYYEQYF
>NA|few|TRBJ2-7|TRBV28
TGTGCCAGCAGTTTTCATGGCGGAGCCTACGAGCAGTACTTC
CASSFHGGAYEQYF
>NA|NA|TRBJ2-7|TRBV6-5
TGTGCCAGCAGCCCGGAGGGACCTAGAGTTACCTACGAGCAGTACTTC
CASSPEGPRVTYEQYF
>NA|many|TRBJ2-1|TRBV2
TGTGCCAGCAGTTTCAATAGGCTCAATGAGCAGTTCTTC
CASSFNRLNEQFF
>NA|NA|TRBJ1-6|TRBV20-1
TGCAGTGCTAGACGAAAGGGTCCCTCCTATAATTCACCCCTCCACTTT
CSARRKGPSYNSPLHF
>NA|few|TRBJ2-3|TRBV6-5
TGTGCCAGCAGTATGGAACGCGGGTCCTCAGATACGCAGTATTTT
CASSMERGSSDTQYF
>TRBD1|few|TRBJ2-3|TRBV7-9
TGTGCCAGCAGATGGGACAGGGGGAGGGATACGCAGTATTTT
CASRWDRGRDTQYF
>TRBD1|NA|TRBJ2-1|TRBV18
TGTGCCAGCTCAGACAGGGGACTTGAGCAGTTCTTC
CASSDRGLEQFF
>TRBD2|many|TRBJ2-7|TRBV28
TGTGCCAGCCGAGAAAAATCAAGCGGGGGCTACTCCTACGAGCAGTACTTC
CASREKSSGGYSYEQYF
>TRBD1|few|TRBJ1-2|TRBV10-3
TGTGCCATCAGTGAGTCGAGAGCGGGACAGGGAACGGGAGGCTACACCTTC
CAISESRAGQGTGGYTF
>TRBD2|NA|TRBJ2-7|TRBV28
TGTGCCAGCGGTATCGGCGGGGGGTACGAGCAGTACTTC
CASGIGGGYEQYF
>NA|NA|TRBJ1-5|TRBV20-1
TGCAGTGCTAGAAATTGGGCGGTTTTTAATCAGCCCCAGCATTTT
CSARNWAVFNQPQHF
>NA|NA|TRBJ2-5|TRBV20-1
TGCAGTGCTATCCGGGAAGAGACCCAGTACTTC
CSAIREETQYF
>NA|few|TRBJ2-2|TRBV25-1
TGTGCCAGCAGTGAATATGGGGACCGCGGGGAGCTGTTTTTT
CASSEYGDRGELFF
>NA|few|TRBJ2-7|TRBV15
TGTGCCACCAGCAGAGTTCCAGGGGATAGCTCCTACGAGCAGTACTTC
CATSRVPGDSSYEQYF
>TRBD1|few|TRBJ2-7|TRBV30
TGTGCCTGGACCCCTCGTAGGACAGGGTCAATAGGGCAGTACTTC
CAWTPRRTGSIGQYF
>NA|few|TRBJ1-4|TRBV20-1
TGCAGTGTTAGAGATGGAGGGGTCAATGAAAAGCTGTTTTTT
CSVRDGGVNEKLFF
>NA|NA|TRBJ2-5|TRBV2
TGTGCCAGCAGTGAAGCTTCGGGGTCCGTAGGGACCCAGTACTTC
CASSEASGSVGTQYF
>NA|NA|TRBJ2-1|TRBV7-6
TGTGCCAGCAGCTTAGTTCTGCGGAACAACGAGCAGTTCTTC
CASSLVLRNNEQFF
>NA|NA|TRBJ2-5|TRBV20-1
TGCAGTGCCACGGCCCAAGAGACCCAGTACTTC
CSATAQETQYF
>NA|NA|TRBJ2-7|TRBV5-1
TGCGCCAGCAGCATCCCAGACAGGTCTACCTACGAGCAGTACTTC
CASSIPDRSTYEQYF
>NA|few|TRBJ2-3|TRBV6-5
TGTGCCAGCAGTTTCAGGGATGGTGAGACAGATACGCAGTATTTT
CASSFRDGETDTQYF
>NA|few|TRBJ2-1|TRBV3-1
TGTGCCAGCAGCCAAGACGTTGGCGGGGCACGCTACAATGAGCAGTTCTTC
CASSQDVGGARYNEQFF
>NA|NA|TRBJ2-7|TRBV18
TGTGCCAGCTCACCACCCGGATTAAAGGGCGAGCAGTACTTC
CASSPPGLKGEQYF
>NA|NA|TRBJ2-7|TRBV20-1
TGCAGTGCCCCCGGTCCTTCCGAGCAGTACTTC
CSAPGPSEQYF
>NA|NA|TRBJ2-3|TRBV4-3
TGCGCCAGCAGCCGACTTTGGGGCAGCACAGATACGCAGTATTTT
CASSRLWGSTDTQYF
>NA|few|TRBJ2-5|TRBV20-1
TGCAGTGCTAGTGTTGAGGCCCAGTACTTC
CSASVEAQYF
>TRBD1|NA|TRBJ1-4|TRBV15
TGTGCCACCAGCAGAGATGCAGGGGGATCTAATGAAAAACTGTTTTTT
CATSRDAGGSNEKLFF
>TRBD2|NA|TRBJ2-5|TRBV7-2
TGTGCCAGCAGCCCGACCGGGACTAGCGGGAGGTTTGGGACCCAGTACTTC
CASSPTGTSGRFGTQYF